This record concerns one T cell receptor beta chain sequence. Germline V gene lookup returns CDR1 SGHVS and CDR2 FQNEAQ. The CDR3 is 15 residues long. Trimming at V came to 6 bases and at J to 2 bases, leaving 9 bases not matched to a gene. The data were obtained in a study of T cell changes during pregnancy in multiple sclerosis. Generated by immunoSEQ multiplex PCR, the TCRdb table keeps only in-frame clones and is missing some. The top ten clones hold more than 3% of a sample with about 30,000 clones, more than 85% of them seen once. This material consisted of CD4+ T cells from peripheral blood mononuclear cells, taken in the first trimester of pregnancy. The J gene is TRBJ2-7, the V gene TRBV7-8; 8 positions match TRBD2. The sequence derives from a female donor in good health, enrolled as a control in a pregnancy study. CDR3 residues: CASSSREGPTYEQYF. CDR3 in DNA: TGTGCCAGCAGTTCCCGGGAGGGGCCCACCTACGAGCAGTACTTC.